The 3 T cell receptor beta chains below all came from one sample that was sequenced in a study of T cell repertoires in ileal Crohn's disease. Described time point: inflamed ileum from the surgical specimen. Generated by immunoSEQ multiplex PCR, the TCRdb table keeps only in-frame clones and is missing some. The repertoire has some 5,100 clones, about 80% of them found once; the top ten carry about 43%. The sequenced material came from ileal tissue. The source is an adult with Crohn's disease.

This clone was counted a few times. This sequence joins TRBV5-1 and TRBJ1-2, with D perhaps TRBD1 (6 bases). V gave up 2 bases and J gave up 3 bases, with 11 bases separating them. The CDR3 consists of 14 residues. Germline CDR1 is SGHRS and CDR2 is YFSETQ. CDR3 nucleotides: TGCGCCAGCAGCTTCGACAGGCCCTACTATGGCTACACCTTC. Protein: CASSFDRPYYGYTF. Combining the CDR3 with reference TRBV5-1 and TRBJ1-2 gives the whole variable domain KAGVTQTPRYLIKTRGQQVTLSCSPISGHRSVSWYQQTPGQGLQFLFEYFSETQRNKGNFPGRFSGRQFSNSRSEMNVSTLELGDSALYLCASSFDRPYYGYTFGSGTRLTVV.

This clone was seen a few times. V is TRBV5-1 and J is TRBJ2-7; D is uncertain. The V gene lost 0 bases and the J gene lost 2 bases, with 9 bases spanning the gap. Germline-derived CDR1 and CDR2 are SGHRS and YFSETQ. The CDR3 is made up of 14 amino acids. CDR3 nucleotide sequence: TGCGCCAGCAGCTTGGCCTCAACCGCCTACGAGCAGTACTTC. This encodes CASSLASTAYEQYF.

The rearrangement joins TRBV11-1 to TRBJ2-4; 7 nucleotides align to TRBD1. V gave up 5 bases and J gave up 1 base; unmatched junction bases: 5. The CDR3 has 15 residues. The germline V gene has CDR1 SGHAT and CDR2 FQDESV (reference sequence). The CDR3 spells CASSNPQGAKNIQYF. DNA of the CDR3: TGTGCCAGCAGCAATCCACAGGGGGCCAAAAACATTCAGTACTTC.